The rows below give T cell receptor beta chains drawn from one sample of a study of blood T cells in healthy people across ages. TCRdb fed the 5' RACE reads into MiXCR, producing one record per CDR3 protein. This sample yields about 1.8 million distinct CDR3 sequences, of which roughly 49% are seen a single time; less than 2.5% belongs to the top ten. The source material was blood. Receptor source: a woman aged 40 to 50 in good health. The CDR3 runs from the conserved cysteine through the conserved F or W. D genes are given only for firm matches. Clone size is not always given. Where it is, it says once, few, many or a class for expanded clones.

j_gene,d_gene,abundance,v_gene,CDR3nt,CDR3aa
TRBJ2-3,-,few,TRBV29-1,TGCAGCGTTTCGGGGTCTAGCACAGATACGCAGTATTTT,CSVSGSSTDTQYF
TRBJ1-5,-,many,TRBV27,TGTGCCAGCAGCCCGGGGACCGTCAATCAGCCCCAGCATTTT,CASSPGTVNQPQHF
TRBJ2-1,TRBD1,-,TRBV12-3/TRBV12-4,TGTGCCAGCAGTTCCTGGACAGGGGGAGGCAATGAGCAGTTCTTC,CASSSWTGGGNEQFF
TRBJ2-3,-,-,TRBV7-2,TGTGCCAGCAGCTTCCGAGGGCGCTCTAGCACAGATACGCAGTATTTT,CASSFRGRSSTDTQYF
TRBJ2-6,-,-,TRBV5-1,TGCGCCAGCAGGGCGGACCGTAGGGCCAACGTCCTGACTTTC,CASRADRRANVLTF
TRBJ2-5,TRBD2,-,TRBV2,TGTGCCAGCAGGCATATGGGACTAGAAGACAATGAGCAGTACTTC,CASRHMGLEDNEQYF
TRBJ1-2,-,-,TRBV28,TGTGCCAGCAGTACTGCAGACGGACCGGTCCTCAGTGGCTACACCTTC,CASSTADGPVLSGYTF
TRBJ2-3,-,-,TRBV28,TGTGCCAGCAGTCCAGGGACGGCCGATAGCACAGATACGCAGTATTTT,CASSPGTADSTDTQYF
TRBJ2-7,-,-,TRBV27,TGTGCCAGCACCAGTTTATCGGACAGTCCCTACGAGCAGTACTTC,CASTSLSDSPYEQYF
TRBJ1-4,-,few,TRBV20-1,TGCAGTGTTTGGTTGGGACAACTTCAAGCGAATGAAAAACTGTTTTTT,CSVWLGQLQANEKLFF
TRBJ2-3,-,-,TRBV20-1,TGCAGTGCTAGCAAAGGGTGGCTGCTCGCAGATACGCAGTATTTT,CSASKGWLLADTQYF
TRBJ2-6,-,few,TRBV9,TGTGCCAGCAGCGTAGAGGGGGGGCCTCCCTCTGGGGCCAACGTCCTGACTTTC,CASSVEGGPPSGANVLTF
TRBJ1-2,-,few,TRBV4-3,TGCGCCAGCAGCTACCAATTTACCGTGGCTAACTATGGCTACACCTTC,CASSYQFTVANYGYTF
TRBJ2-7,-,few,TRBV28,TGTGCCAGCAGTATGGACAGTCGGGACGAGCAGTACTTC,CASSMDSRDEQYF
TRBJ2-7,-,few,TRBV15,TGTGCCACCAGCAGAGATTCAGGGGCCTCCTACGAGCAGTACTTC,CATSRDSGASYEQYF
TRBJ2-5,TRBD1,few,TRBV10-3,TGTGCCATCAGTGATTCCGGGACAGGGCACGAGACCCAGTACTTC,CAISDSGTGHETQYF
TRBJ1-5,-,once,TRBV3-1,TGTGCCAGCAGCCAAGATTCCTGGGGGGGCTATAGCAATCAGCCCCAGCATTTT,CASSQDSWGGYSNQPQHF
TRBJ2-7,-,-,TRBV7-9,TGTGCCAGCAGCCCCAAGGTGGGCTCCTACGAGCAGTACTTC,CASSPKVGSYEQYF
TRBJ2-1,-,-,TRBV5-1,TGCGCCAGCAGCTTGGTGACGACGGCCAATGAGCAGTTCTTC,CASSLVTTANEQFF
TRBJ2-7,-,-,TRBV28,TGTGCCAGCAGTTTATATCGTGGATTAAGCTCCTACGAGCAGTACTTC,CASSLYRGLSSYEQYF
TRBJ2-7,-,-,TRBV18,TGTGCCAGCTCACCAGAGTTTTACGAGCAGTACTTC,CASSPEFYEQYF
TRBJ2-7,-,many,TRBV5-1,TGCGCCAGCAGTAACGATAGGGAGCAGTACTTC,CASSNDREQYF
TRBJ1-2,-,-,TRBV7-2,TGTGCCAGCAGCAGCCAGCGGGAGGCCCATGGCTACACCTTC,CASSSQREAHGYTF